This T cell receptor (beta chain) was sequenced for a study of shared clonotypes between healthy human individuals. On the study more broadly: Per donor, three plates held CD4 naive cells, three held CD4 memory, two held CD8 naive and one held CD8 memory.

Profiled with immunoSEQ multiplex PCR; TCRdb holds only in-frame clones, not every one. The repertoire holds some 2 million clones, with about 95% as singletons. Whole-study findings and limits: Clonotypes shared by all four sorted-subset donors had higher generation probabilities than non-shared clonotypes.

Details on this clone: Antigen unknown. A junction end diverges from the germline sequence, so it may reflect a read error.

Germline assignment: CDR1 MGHRA and CDR2 YSYEKL. CDR3 length: 12 amino acids. Naive CD8 cells lacked CD45RO and underwent positive selection for CCR7, leaving out terminally differentiated effector memory CD45RA+ cells. The specimen sequenced was naive CD8+ T cells sorted from blood. V and J are TRBV4-1 and TRBJ1-1; D not resolved. The sequence derives from a man aged 18 to 29 in good health. CDR3 sequence: CASSQDGLRAFF. The CDR3 nucleotides are TGCGCCAGCAGTCAAGACGGACTTAGGGCTTTCTTT.